Below, 10 T cell receptor beta chains from the same sample are listed, as sequenced in a study of T cell repertoires in cytomegalovirus infection. TCRdb independently ran MiXCR on the reads; one entry per CDR3 protein. Counted here are around 900,000 distinct CDR3 sequences, more than 25% occurring once; the ten biggest clones make up over 12%. Their target antigens are unknown. Sequencing was performed on cultured CD8+ T cells from PBMCs, taken from culture after CMV antigen stimulation. These receptors originate from a human donor in good health (CMV status not recorded). Some clones in this sample may be carry-over from other donors' samples.

This clonotype was counted between two and nine times. The rearrangement joins TRBV6-5 to TRBJ2-1; 9 bases are a match to TRBD2. The J segment lost 5 bases and the V segment lost 8 bases, leaving 4 bases of the junction unmatched. CDR1 and CDR2 from the germline V gene are MNHEY and SVGAGI. The CDR3 has 13 amino acids. CDR3 region: CASALAGHNEQFF. The CDR3 DNA follows: TGTGCCAGCGCGCTAGCGGGGCACAATGAGCAGTTCTTC.

J is TRBJ2-3 and V is TRBV2, with D perhaps matching TRBD2 (6 bases). Germline assignment: CDR1 SNHLY and CDR2 FYNNEI. This CDR3 is 17 amino acids long. V was shortened by 6 bases and J by 6 bases, with 25 bases between the two germline ends. CDR3 bases: TGTGCCAGCAGGACCGGAGAGACTAGTTCCAGGGTGGATACGCAGTATTTT. Encoded protein: CASRTGETSSRVDTQYF.

This clonotype was detected only a few times. The chain links TRBV20-1 to TRBJ2-5, with D possibly being TRBD2 (7 bases). This CDR3 contains 16 residues. CDR1 is DFQATT, CDR2 SNEGSKA, per germline (reference sequence). Trimming took 3 bases from V and 1 from J, leaving 18 bases between them. CDR3 sequence (DNA): TGCAGTGCTAGGGGTCGGGCGGGGGCCATCCAAGAGACCCAGTACTTC. Protein product: CSARGRAGAIQETQYF.

This clonotype was counted at least ten times. The gene calls are TRBV4-1 and TRBJ1-3; 8 positions agree with TRBD1. Germline CDR1 MGHRA, CDR2 YSYEKL. The junction had 3 bases not matched to a gene; V was cut back by 4 bases and J by 1 base. The CDR3 has 15 amino acids. In DNA form, the CDR3 reads TGCGCCAGCAGCCGGGACAGGAGTTCTGGAAACACCATATATTTT. Translating it yields CASSRDRSSGNTIYF.

V gene TRBV7-9 combines with J gene TRBJ2-2; perhaps TRBD2 as D (5 bases). The germline gives CDR1 SEHNR, CDR2 FQNEAQ (reference sequence). CDR3 length: 15 residues. V was pared by 2 bases and J by 5 bases, with 12 bases between. CDR3 DNA sequence: TGTGCCAGCAGCTTATCACCTACTAGAACCGGGGAGCTGTTTTTT. This encodes CASSLSPTRTGELFF.

CDR3 residues: CSARGGLAGFGNEQFF. The DNA for the CDR3 is TGCAGTGCTAGAGGGGGACTAGCGGGATTCGGCAATGAGCAGTTCTTC. V usage is TRBV20-1 and J usage is TRBJ2-1, with 13 nucleotides matching TRBD2. This CDR3 contains 16 residues. Germline V gene data show CDR1 as DFQATT and CDR2 as SNEGSKA (reference sequence). V lost 1 base and J lost 6; bases outside the gene matches: 6.

This clonotype was found once. The junction shows a germline mismatch at one end, possibly a read error. This sequence joins TRBV12-3 or TRBV12-4 and TRBJ2-1; 10 bases fit TRBD2. The CDR3 is made up of 15 amino acids. The CDR3 DNA sequence: TGTTCCAGCAGCCCTTCTAGCGGGGGCTACAATGAGCAGTTCTTC. Protein: CSSSPSSGGYNEQFF.

The table lists this clonotype with a few counts. The chain joins TRBV28 to TRBJ1-3; TRBD1 is a possible D gene (5 bases). V dropped 4 bases and J dropped 0 bases, with 13 bases sitting between them. CDR3 length: 16 amino acids. From germline, CDR1 is MDHEN and CDR2 SYDVKM. The CDR3 DNA reads TGTGCCAGCAGTTACCCCAAGACAGCCTCTGGAAACACCATATATTTT. Its translation is CASSYPKTASGNTIYF.

The chain links TRBV5-4 to TRBJ2-1, with TRBD1 matching over 7 bases. V was pared by 3 bases and J by 9 bases, with 15 bases of the junction left unmatched. Germline loops: CDR1 SGHNT, CDR2 YYREEE (reference sequence). CDR3 length: 16 residues. CDR3 residues: CASSWRRETGYVEQFF. CDR3 DNA: TGTGCCAGCAGCTGGCGGCGAGAGACAGGGTACGTTGAGCAGTTCTTC.

V usage is TRBV7-8 and J usage is TRBJ2-2; D possibly corresponds to TRBD1 (5 bases). V was pared by 5 bases and J by 2 bases, with 18 bases between. CDR3 length: 17 residues. Per germline, CDR1 SGHVS and CDR2 FQNEAQ. CDR3 sequence: CASSRDDRGPNTGELFF. In nucleotides, the CDR3 is TGTGCCAGCAGCAGAGACGACAGAGGCCCAAACACCGGGGAGCTGTTTTTT.